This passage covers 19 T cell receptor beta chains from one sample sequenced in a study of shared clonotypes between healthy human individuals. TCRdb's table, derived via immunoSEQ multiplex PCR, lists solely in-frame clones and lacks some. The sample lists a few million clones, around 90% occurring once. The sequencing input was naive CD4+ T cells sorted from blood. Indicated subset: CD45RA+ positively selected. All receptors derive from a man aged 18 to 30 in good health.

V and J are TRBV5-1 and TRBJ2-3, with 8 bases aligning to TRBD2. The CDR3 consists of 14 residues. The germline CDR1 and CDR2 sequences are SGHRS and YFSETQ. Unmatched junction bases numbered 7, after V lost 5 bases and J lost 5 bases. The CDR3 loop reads CASRYSGAGDTQYF. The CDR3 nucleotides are TGCGCCAGCAGGTATAGCGGGGCTGGAGATACGCAGTATTTT.

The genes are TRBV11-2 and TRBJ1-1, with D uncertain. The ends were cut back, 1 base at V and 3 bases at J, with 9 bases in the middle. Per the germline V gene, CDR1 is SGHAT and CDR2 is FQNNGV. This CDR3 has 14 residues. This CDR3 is CASSLGVLDTEAFF. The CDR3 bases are TGTGCCAGCAGCTTAGGGGTTCTGGACACTGAAGCTTTCTTT.

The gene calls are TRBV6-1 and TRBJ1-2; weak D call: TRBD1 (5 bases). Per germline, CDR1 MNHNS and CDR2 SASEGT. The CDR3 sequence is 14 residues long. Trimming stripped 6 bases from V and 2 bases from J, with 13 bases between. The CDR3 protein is CASSKGWDNYGYTF. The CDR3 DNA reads TGTGCCAGCAGCAAAGGGTGGGACAACTATGGCTACACCTTC.

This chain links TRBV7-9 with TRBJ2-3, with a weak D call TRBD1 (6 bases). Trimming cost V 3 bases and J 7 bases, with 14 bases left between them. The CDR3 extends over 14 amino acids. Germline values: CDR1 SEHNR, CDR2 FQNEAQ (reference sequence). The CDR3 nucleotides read TGTGCCAGCAGCTTGGGGGCGCAGGAATATACGCAGTATTTT. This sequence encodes CASSLGAQEYTQYF.

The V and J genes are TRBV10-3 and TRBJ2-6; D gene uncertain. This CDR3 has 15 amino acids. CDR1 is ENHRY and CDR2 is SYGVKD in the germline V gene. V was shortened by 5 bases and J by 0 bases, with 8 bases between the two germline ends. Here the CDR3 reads CAISSTGSGANVLTF. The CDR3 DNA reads TGTGCCATCAGTTCGACTGGCTCTGGGGCCAACGTCCTGACTTTC.

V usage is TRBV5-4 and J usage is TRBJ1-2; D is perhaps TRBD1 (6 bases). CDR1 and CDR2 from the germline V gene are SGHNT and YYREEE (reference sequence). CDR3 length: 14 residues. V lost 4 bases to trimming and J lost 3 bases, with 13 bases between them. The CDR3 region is CASSTRGGDYGYTF. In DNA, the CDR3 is TGTGCCAGCAGCACGAGGGGGGGCGACTATGGCTACACCTTC.

In DNA, the CDR3 is TGTGCCAGCTCACCACCGAATCCTGCCTCTGGAAACACCATATATTTT. Translating it yields CASSPPNPASGNTIYF. The chain joins TRBV18 to TRBJ1-3, with D unresolved. V lost 0 bases and J lost 0, with 9 bases in between. Germline CDR1 and CDR2: KGHSH and LQKENI. This CDR3 contains 16 residues.

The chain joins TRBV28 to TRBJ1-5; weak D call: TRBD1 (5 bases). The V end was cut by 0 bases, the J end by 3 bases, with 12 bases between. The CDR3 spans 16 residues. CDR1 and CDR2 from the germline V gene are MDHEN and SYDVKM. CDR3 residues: CASSLWTLGDNQPQHF. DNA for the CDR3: TGTGCCAGCAGTTTATGGACATTGGGGGACAATCAGCCCCAGCATTTT.

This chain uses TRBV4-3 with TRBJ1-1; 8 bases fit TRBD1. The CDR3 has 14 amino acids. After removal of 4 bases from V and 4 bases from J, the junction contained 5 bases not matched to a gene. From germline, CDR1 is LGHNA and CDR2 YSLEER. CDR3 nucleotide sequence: TGCGCCAGCAGCCGCACAACAGGGGGCACTGAAGCTTTCTTT. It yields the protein CASSRTTGGTEAFF.

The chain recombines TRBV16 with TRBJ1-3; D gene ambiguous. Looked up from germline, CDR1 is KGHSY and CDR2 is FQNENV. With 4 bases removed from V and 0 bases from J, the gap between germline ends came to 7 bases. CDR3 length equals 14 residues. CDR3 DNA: TGTGCCAGCAGCCGCCCGACCTCTGGAAACACCATATATTTT. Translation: CASSRPTSGNTIYF. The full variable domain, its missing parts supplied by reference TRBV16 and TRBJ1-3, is GEEVAQTPKHLVRGEGQKAKLYCAPIKGHSYVFWYQQVLKNEFKFLISFQNENVFDETGMPKERFSAKCLPNSPCSLEIQATKLEDSAVYFCASSRPTSGNTIYFGEGSWLTVV.

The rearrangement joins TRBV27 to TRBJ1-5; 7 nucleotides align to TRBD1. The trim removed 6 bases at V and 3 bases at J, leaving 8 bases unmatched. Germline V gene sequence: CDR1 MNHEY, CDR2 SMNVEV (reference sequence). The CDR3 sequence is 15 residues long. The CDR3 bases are TGTGCCAGCAGCCTGACAGGGCGGGCCAATCAGCCCCAGCATTTT. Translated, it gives CASSLTGRANQPQHF.

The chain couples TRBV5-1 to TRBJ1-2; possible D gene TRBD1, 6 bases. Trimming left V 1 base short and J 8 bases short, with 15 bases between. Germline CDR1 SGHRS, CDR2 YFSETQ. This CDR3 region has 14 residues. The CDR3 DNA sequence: TGCGCCAGCAGCTTGCCGGGGGCGGTCGAGGGCTACACCTTC. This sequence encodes CASSLPGAVEGYTF. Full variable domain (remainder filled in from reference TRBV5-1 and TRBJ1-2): KAGVTQTPRYLIKTRGQQVTLSCSPISGHRSVSWYQQTPGQGLQFLFEYFSETQRNKGNFPGRFSGRQFSNSRSEMNVSTLELGDSALYLCASSLPGAVEGYTFGSGTRLTVV.

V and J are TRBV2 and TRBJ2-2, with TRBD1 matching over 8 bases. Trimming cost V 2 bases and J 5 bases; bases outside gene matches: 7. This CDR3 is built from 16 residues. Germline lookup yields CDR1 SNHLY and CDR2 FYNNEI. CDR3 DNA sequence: TGTGCCAGCAGTGAACAGGGGGCGGCGATGACCGGGGAGCTGTTTTTT. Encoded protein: CASSEQGAAMTGELFF.

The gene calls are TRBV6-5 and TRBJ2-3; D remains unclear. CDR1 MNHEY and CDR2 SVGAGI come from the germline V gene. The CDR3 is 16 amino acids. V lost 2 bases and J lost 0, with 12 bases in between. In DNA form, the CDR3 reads TGTGCCAGCAGTTACGGTCTAGAAACTAGCACAGATACGCAGTATTTT. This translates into CASSYGLETSTDTQYF.

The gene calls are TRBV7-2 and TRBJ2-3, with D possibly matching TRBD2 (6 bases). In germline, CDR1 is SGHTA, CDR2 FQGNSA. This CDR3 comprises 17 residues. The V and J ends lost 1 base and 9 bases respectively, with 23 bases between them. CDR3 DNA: TGTGCCAGCAGCTTAGGACCCTTCAGCGGGCCGTATGGGACGCAGTATTTT. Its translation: CASSLGPFSGPYGTQYF.

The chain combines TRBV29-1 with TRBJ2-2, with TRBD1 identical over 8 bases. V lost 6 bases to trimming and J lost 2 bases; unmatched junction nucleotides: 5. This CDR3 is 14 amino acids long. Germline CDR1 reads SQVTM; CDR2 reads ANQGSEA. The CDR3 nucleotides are TGCAGCGTGGTCGGACAGGGAAACACCGGGGAGCTGTTTTTT. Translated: CSVVGQGNTGELFF.

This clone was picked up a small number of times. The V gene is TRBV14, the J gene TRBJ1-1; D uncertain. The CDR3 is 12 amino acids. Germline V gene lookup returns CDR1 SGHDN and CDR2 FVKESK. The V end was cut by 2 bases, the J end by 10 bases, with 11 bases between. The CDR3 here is CASSQLAPVAFF. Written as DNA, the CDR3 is TGTGCCAGCAGCCAATTGGCGCCTGTAGCTTTCTTT.

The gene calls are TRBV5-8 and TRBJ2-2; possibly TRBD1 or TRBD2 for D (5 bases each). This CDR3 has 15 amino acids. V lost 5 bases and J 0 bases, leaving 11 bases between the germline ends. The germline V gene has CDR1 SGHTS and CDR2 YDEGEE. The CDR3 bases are TGTGCCAGCAGTTTCGGGACCACGAACACCGGGGAGCTGTTTTTT. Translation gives CASSFGTTNTGELFF.

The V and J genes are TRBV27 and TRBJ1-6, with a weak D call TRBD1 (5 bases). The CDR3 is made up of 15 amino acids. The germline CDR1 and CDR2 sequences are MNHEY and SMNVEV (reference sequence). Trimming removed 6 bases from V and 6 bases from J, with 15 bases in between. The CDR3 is CASSWGGLFNSPLHF. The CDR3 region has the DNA TGTGCCAGCAGCTGGGGGGGACTGTTTAATTCACCCCTCCACTTT.